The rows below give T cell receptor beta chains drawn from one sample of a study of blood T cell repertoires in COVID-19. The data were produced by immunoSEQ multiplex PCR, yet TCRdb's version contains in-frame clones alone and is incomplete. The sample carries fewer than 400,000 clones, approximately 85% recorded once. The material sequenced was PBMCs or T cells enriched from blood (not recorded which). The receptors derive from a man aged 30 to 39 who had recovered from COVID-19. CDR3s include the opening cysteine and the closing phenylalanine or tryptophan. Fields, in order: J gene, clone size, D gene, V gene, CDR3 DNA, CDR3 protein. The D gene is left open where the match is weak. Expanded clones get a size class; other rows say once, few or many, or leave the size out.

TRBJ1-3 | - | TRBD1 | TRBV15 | TGTGCCACCAGCCTATACAGGGGGACCGGAAACACCATATATTTT | CATSLYRGTGNTIYF
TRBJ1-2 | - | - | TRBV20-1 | TGCAGTGCTAGACAGATCTATGGCTACACCTTC | CSARQIYGYTF
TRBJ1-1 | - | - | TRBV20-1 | TGCAGTGCTAGAGCTCCGGGGGGGGCTTTCTTT | CSARAPGGAFF
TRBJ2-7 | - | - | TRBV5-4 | TGTGCCAGCAGCTTGGACAGGGCCCCCACCTACGAGCAGTACTTC | CASSLDRAPTYEQYF
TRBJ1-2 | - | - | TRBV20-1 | TGCAGTGCGCCCGGGGGTGACTACACCTTC | CSAPGGDYTF
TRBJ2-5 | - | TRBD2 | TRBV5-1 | TGCGCCAGCAGCTTGGCCCTAGCGGGGGGACGAGAGACCCAGTACTTC | CASSLALAGGRETQYF
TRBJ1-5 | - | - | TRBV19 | TGTGCCAGTAGTGCCTCAACCACAGGGACGCCCCAGCATTTT | CASSASTTGTPQHF
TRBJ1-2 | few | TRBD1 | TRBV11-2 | TGTGCCAGCACCTCGGGACAGGGATTTGGCTACACCTTC | CASTSGQGFGYTF
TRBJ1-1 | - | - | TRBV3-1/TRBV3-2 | TGTGCCAGCAGCACCACTCCGACAGTCACTGAAGCTTTCTTT | CASSTTPTVTEAFF
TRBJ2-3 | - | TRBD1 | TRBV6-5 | TGTGCCAGCAGTTACTCACGGGACAGGCGCACAGATACGCAGTATTTT | CASSYSRDRRTDTQYF
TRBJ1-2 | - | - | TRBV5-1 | TGCGCCAGCAGCTTGGGACAGGAAAACTATGGCTACACCTTC | CASSLGQENYGYTF
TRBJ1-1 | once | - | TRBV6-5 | TGTGCCAGCAGTCCGATAGTAAACCGAAACACTGAAGCTTTCTTT | CASSPIVNRNTEAFF
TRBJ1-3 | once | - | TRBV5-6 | TGTGCCAGCAGCTTGCCGGGTACAAACACCATATATTTT | CASSLPGTNTIYF
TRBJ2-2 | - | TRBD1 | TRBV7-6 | TGTGCCAGCAGCTCCCGACAGGGGAACACCGGGGAGCTGTTTTTT | CASSSRQGNTGELFF
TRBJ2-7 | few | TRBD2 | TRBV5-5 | TGTGCCAGCAGCAGCGGGAACTACGAGCAGTACTTC | CASSSGNYEQYF
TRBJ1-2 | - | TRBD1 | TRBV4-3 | TGCGCCAGCAGCCAAGATCGGGATCAGGGGGTAGCTTTTAATGGCTACACCTTC | CASSQDRDQGVAFNGYTF
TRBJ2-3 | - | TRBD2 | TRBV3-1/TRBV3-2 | TGTGCCAGCAGCCAAGTCCTACGGGGGGGCACAGATACGCAGTATTTT | CASSQVLRGGTDTQYF
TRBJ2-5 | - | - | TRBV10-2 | TGCGCCAGCTACTCGGCGGGGCCGGGAGAGACCCAGTACTTC | CASYSAGPGETQYF
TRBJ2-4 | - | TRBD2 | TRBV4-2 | TGTGCCAGCAGCCAAGGACTAGCGGGGGTGAACATTCAGTACTTC | CASSQGLAGVNIQYF
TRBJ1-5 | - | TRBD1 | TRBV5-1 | TGCGCCAGCAGCTTGGTCCCAGGGGGCATCAATCAGCCCCAGCATTTT | CASSLVPGGINQPQHF
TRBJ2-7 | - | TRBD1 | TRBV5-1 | TGCGCCAGCAGCTCTGGACAGGTCTACGAGCAGTACTTC | CASSSGQVYEQYF
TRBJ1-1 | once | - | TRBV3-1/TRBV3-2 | TGTGCCAGCAGCCAAGTCCCCGGGTTTGGGACTGAAGCTTTCTTT | CASSQVPGFGTEAFF
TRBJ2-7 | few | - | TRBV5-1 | TGCGCCAGCCACAAAGGACAGCTACCTGGATACGAGCAGTACTTC | CASHKGQLPGYEQYF
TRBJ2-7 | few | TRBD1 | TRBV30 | TGTGCCGGGGATAGGGGACAAAAGACAGGGTCAGTGAGGGAGCAGTACTTC | CAGDRGQKTGSVREQYF
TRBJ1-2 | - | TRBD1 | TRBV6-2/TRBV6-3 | TGTGCCAGCAGTTACTCGGGCAGGGGGCGCGGCTACACCTTC | CASSYSGRGRGYTF
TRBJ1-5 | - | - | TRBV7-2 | TGTGCCAGCAGCTTTTTCACAGGAGATGCTCCCCAGCATTTT | CASSFFTGDAPQHF
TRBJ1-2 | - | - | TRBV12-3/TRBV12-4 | TGTGCCAGCAGCATAGGGGGCTATGGCTACACCTTC | CASSIGGYGYTF
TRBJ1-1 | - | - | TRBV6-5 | TGTGCCAGCAGCTCTCCCAGAGGCACTGAAGCTTTCTTT | CASSSPRGTEAFF
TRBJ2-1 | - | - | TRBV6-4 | TGTGCCAGCAGTGACTCGAGGGGGTCGCTGGGTGAGCAGTTCTTC | CASSDSRGSLGEQFF
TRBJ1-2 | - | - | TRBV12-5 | TGTGCTAGTGGCCTACAGTCCGCTAACTATGGCTACACCTTC | CASGLQSANYGYTF
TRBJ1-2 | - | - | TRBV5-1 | TGCGCCAGCCAACAGGAAGGTGTTAGTGGCTACACCTTC | CASQQEGVSGYTF